The 7 T cell receptor beta chains reported below all come from one sample, sequenced in a study of graft-versus-host responses after intestinal transplantation. For these receptors, no antigen is known. Profiling relied on immunoSEQ multiplex PCR, and the TCRdb table lists in-frame clones only, not all of them. Here the sample spans more than 90,000 clones, about 93% being singletons. The sequenced sample was unstimulated CD8+ T cells sorted from spleen or lymph node cells, obtained before intestinal transplant. All receptors derive from a human donor who received an intestinal transplant.

The V call is TRBV5-6, the J call TRBJ1-4; TRBD1 is a possible D gene (6 bases). Germline V gene sequence: CDR1 SGHDT, CDR2 YYEEEE. The CDR3 is 15 amino acids. Trimming shortened V by 2 bases and J by 3 bases, and 11 bases separated the two germline ends. CDR3 sequence (DNA): TGTGCCAGCAGCTTACAGGGCCAGGCTAATGAAAAACTGTTTTTT. Protein sequence: CASSLQGQANEKLFF.

CDR3 bases: TGTGCCAGCAGCGGCGGGACTAGAAGCACAGATACGCAGTATTTT. Its protein is CASSGGTRSTDTQYF. The V gene is TRBV9, the J gene TRBJ2-3; 8 bases align to TRBD2. CDR1 SGDLS and CDR2 YYNGEE come from the germline V gene. The CDR3 has 15 amino acids. J was trimmed by 0 bases and V by 3 bases; bases with no gene match: 3.

The V call is TRBV7-8, the J call TRBJ1-2; a possible D gene is TRBD1 (6 bases). The CDR3 spans 13 residues. With 4 bases removed from V and 8 bases from J, the gap between germline ends came to 14 bases. CDR1 is SGHVS, CDR2 FQNEAQ, per germline. CDR3 sequence (DNA): TGTGCCAGCAGCTCCGGACAGAGAACAGGCTACACCTTC. As protein: CASSSGQRTGYTF.

The rearrangement joins TRBV2 to TRBJ2-1; D may be TRBD2 (7 bases). Per the germline V gene, CDR1 is SNHLY and CDR2 is FYNNEI. The CDR3 runs 15 residues. V gave up 4 bases and J gave up 8 bases, with 18 bases separating them. The CDR3: CASSVELGEGDEQFF. As DNA, the CDR3 is TGTGCCAGCAGTGTGGAACTAGGGGAGGGGGATGAGCAGTTCTTC.

This clone was seen only once. The rearrangement joins TRBV4-1 to TRBJ1-2, with D unresolved. V was pared by 1 base and J by 2 bases, with 11 bases between. CDR1 and CDR2 from the germline V gene are MGHRA and YSYEKL. The CDR3 contains 15 residues. CDR3 amino acids: CASSQAAGENYGYTF. The CDR3 region has the DNA TGCGCCAGCAGCCAAGCGGCAGGCGAGAACTATGGCTACACCTTC.

The V call is TRBV19, the J call TRBJ2-1, with 9 bases fitting TRBD2. CDR1 is LNHDA and CDR2 is SQIVND in the germline V gene (reference sequence). After removal of 3 bases from V and 3 bases from J, the junction contained 6 bases not matched to a gene. This CDR3 contains 16 residues. The CDR3 nucleotides read TGTGCCAGTAGTATTTCACTAGCGGGCCACTACAATGAGCAGTTCTTC. Its protein is CASSISLAGHYNEQFF.

The rearrangement uses TRBV29-1 and TRBJ1-2; tentative D call: TRBD1 (5 bases). V gave up 3 bases and J gave up 6 bases, with 11 bases separating them. This CDR3 comprises 12 residues. Per the germline V gene, CDR1 is SQVTM and CDR2 is ANQGSEA. CDR3 DNA: TGCAGCGTTGAGGGGGGTATAGATGGCTACACCTTC. It yields the protein CSVEGGIDGYTF.